This T cell receptor (beta chain) is from a study of T cells in Graves' hyperthyroidism and ophthalmopathy (dated by TCRdb to 2018 to 2020). General notes on the study: Peripheral blood samples were taken at initial diagnosis, before any treatment was given. TCR V-J signatures able to tell the groups apart were searched for in a discovery cohort of more than 90 patients, of whom under 45 had Graves' ophthalmopathy and 57 had stable Graves' hyperthyroidism. An independent validation cohort of about 19 hyperthyroidism patients and about 16 patients who later progressed to ophthalmopathy tested prospective prediction of ophthalmopathy. The roughly 90 discovery patients were divided at random into training and test sets in a 7:3 ratio. Thyroid tissue and blood T-cell repertoires from more than 5 Graves' hyperthyroidism patients were also compared in the study. After blood sampling, hyperthyroidism patients were treated with methimazole at a starting dose of 30 mg daily, and ophthalmopathy patients were treated with high-dose intravenous methylprednisolone. TCR Vbeta CDR3 sequencing of some 140 peripheral blood samples (over 40 ophthalmopathy, approximately 80 hyperthyroidism and some 17 progressor patients) is reported in the paper.

Stable Graves' hyperthyroidism was defined as no progression to ophthalmopathy during 18 months of follow-up. The hyperthyroidism patients were between 18 and 65 years old and newly diagnosed, with a disease duration of less than 2 months. Any patient with an uncontrolled infection, another autoimmune disease, pregnancy or lactation was excluded. Diagnoses were established on the basis of clinical symptoms, serum thyroxine and TRAb, thyroid ultrasound, and orbital computed tomography. PBMCs were separated from under 12 ml of fresh peripheral blood using Ficoll-Paque density gradient centrifugation. Total RNA was extracted using Trizol reagent, and RNA quality was assessed on an Agilent 2100 Bioanalyzer. Comment on this clonotype: No antigen is known for it. The input lacks base qualities; no much larger clone sits a single base away.

The TCR beta CDR3 regions were amplified from RNA transcripts. For the first round of RT-PCR on the TCR CDR3, the HTBI primer set was used together with the Qiagen OneStep RT-PCR kit. The libraries were constructed in a second round of multiplex PCR and then size-selected and purified. Paired-end sequencing of the libraries was performed with 100 bp reads on an Illumina HiSeq2000. Under the source paper's analysis protocol: Raw data were processed with SOAPnuke, discarding reads with adapters, uncalled bases, mean Phred below 15, or no exact constant-primer or identifier match. High-quality paired reads were merged with COPE v1.2.5, and unique nucleotide sequences were defined as clonotypes. MiTCR v1.1 was used to align clonotypes to the IMGT TRBV, TRBD and TRBJ reference segments. Analysis was restricted to V-J combinations with a frequency above 0.0001, which covered roughly 99% of repertoires. The TCS score was defined as F50 (clonal expansion) divided by E x V (chaos), with BLOSUM62-based TCRdist calculated between CDR3 peptides within each V-J. Welch's t-statistics and random forest reduced approximately 520 V-J features to around 14, which were used in a naive Bayes classifier (R e1071). Thyroid-blood repertoire similarity was quantified with the Morisita-Horn index. Using fastp at Q25 and MiXCR, TCRdb reprocessed the public reads and kept productive beta chains. Each entry merges the rows of one CDR3 protein and shows their most common DNA and genes. For this entry, the V and J calls and clone size follow TCRdb and not the study's own pipeline. For this sample there are 700,000 to 950,000 distinct CDR3 sequences; roughly a third appear just once. The top ten clones comprise around 30% of the sample.

Overall results and qualifications from the work: In cross-validation, a model built on a 13 V-J signature told ophthalmopathy apart from stable hyperthyroidism with about 90% sensitivity and approximately 81% specificity, and in testing the same model reached 80%/75%. Most expanded thyroid clonotypes (frequency above 0.001) were also detected in blood, a finding suggesting that blood repertoires may reflect thyroid immune responses. In validation, progression to ophthalmopathy was predicted by the model with roughly 69% sensitivity and 72.22% specificity, a median of roughly 6 months before onset. Sample size was not statistically predetermined, and investigators were not blinded to group allocation.

Sequenced input: blood. The receptor was derived from a woman in her forties with Graves' hyperthyroidism.

DNA sequence: TGTGCCACGATGGACGGATCCGCTAACTATGGCTACACCTTC. Protein translation: CATMDGSANYGYTF. The sequence joins TRBV24-1 to TRBJ1-2; the D gene lacks a confident call. A distance of 14 bases separates the germline ends of V and J, which lose 10 bases and 0 bases respectively. The CDR3 runs 14 amino acids, cysteine and phenylalanine included. Of all the DNA, just the CDR3 is kept, 42 bases in frame from base 1. The germline V gene gives CDR1 as KGHDR and CDR2 as SFDVKD.